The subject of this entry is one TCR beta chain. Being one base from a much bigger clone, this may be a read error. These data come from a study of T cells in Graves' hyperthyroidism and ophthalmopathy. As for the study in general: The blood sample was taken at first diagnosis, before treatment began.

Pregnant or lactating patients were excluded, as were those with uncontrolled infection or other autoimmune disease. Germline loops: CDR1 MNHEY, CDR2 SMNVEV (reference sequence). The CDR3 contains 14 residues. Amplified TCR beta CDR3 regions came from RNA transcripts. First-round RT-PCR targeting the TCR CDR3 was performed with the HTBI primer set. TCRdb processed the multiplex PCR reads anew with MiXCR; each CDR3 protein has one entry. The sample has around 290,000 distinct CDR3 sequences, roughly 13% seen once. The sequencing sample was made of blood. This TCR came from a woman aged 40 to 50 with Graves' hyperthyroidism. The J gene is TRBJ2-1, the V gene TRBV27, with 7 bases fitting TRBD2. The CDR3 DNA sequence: TGTGCCAGCAAAAGAGCGGGATCCTACAATGGGCAGTTCTTC. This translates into CASKRAGSYNGQFF.